This T cell receptor (beta chain) was captured in a study of T cells after somatic rescue of genetic block. Germline CDR1 MNHEY, CDR2 SMNVEV (reference sequence). The CDR3 contains 17 residues. Trimming took 6 bases from V and 0 from J; bases not matched to a gene: 10. Measured with immunoSEQ multiplex PCR; TCRdb has only the in-frame clones, and not every one. The table records roughly 120,000 clones, about nine tenths of them present only once. The receptor was isolated from a woman younger than 35. The chain uses TRBV27 and TRBJ2-3, with 9 bases that match TRBD2. The sequencing sample was made of peripheral blood mononuclear cells (PBMCs). The CDR3 DNA is TGTGCCAGCAGCACCCTGTTGCTAGCGGGGAGCACAGATACGCAGTATTTT. Translated: CASSTLLLAGSTDTQYF.